This TCR beta chain was identified in a study of HIV-infected patients and healthy controls. Germline lookup yields CDR1 MNHEY and CDR2 SVGAGI. The CDR3 has 15 amino acids. The trim removed 6 bases at V and 3 bases at J, leaving 6 bases unmatched. The table lists this clonotype with many counts. Its antigen is as yet unknown. cDNA was made from 500 ng RNA using alpha and beta constant primers. Each of the alpha and beta chains got its own library through chain-specific third strand synthesis with indices. One entry per CDR3 protein results from TCRdb running MiXCR on the 5' RACE reads. The table includes almost 25,000 distinct CDR3 sequences, about 8.7% detected once. Study results and caveats: Healthy control repertoires had roughly threefold more distinct CDR3s than untreated HIV+ repertoires, and higher Shannon diversity. Size-matched repertoire data failed to replicate the apparent Gini index recovery after therapy in HIV-infected patients. Compared with controls, mean Gini indices were significantly raised in HIV-infected repertoires, possibly indicating oligoclonality. In healthy controls, MAIT alpha CDR3s were common; in HIV+ repertoires, severely depleted.

The repertoire came from unfractionated whole blood and reflected all unsorted peripheral T cells. The TCR sequence derives from an adult in good health. Sequencing used blood. The chain combines TRBV6-5 with TRBJ1-2; TRBD1 aligns across 11 bases. The CDR3, as DNA: TGTGCCAGCAGATTCCGGGACAGGGGGGACTATGGCTACACCTTC. Translated: CASRFRDRGDYGYTF.